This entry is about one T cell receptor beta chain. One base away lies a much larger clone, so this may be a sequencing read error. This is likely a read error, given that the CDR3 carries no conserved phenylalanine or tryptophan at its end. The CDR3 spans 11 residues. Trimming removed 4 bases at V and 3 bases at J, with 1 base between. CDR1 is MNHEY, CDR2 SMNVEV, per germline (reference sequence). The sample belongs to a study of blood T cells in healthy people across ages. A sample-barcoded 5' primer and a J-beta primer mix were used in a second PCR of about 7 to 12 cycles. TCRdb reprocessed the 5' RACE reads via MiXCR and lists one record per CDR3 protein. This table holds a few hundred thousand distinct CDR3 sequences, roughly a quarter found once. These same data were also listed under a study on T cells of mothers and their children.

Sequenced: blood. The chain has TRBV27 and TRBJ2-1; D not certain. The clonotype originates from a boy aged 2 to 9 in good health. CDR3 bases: TGTGCCAGCAGTTACTACAATGAGCAGTTCTTG. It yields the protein CASSYYNEQFL.